This TCR beta chain was identified during a study of T cell repertoires in ileal Crohn's disease. Whole-study findings and limits: Endoscopic recurrence occurred in every patient whose clonality exceeded 26.8%.

As concerns this clone: What it binds is unknown.

TCRB immunosequencing input was roughly 500 nanograms of biopsy DNA per sample. Libraries were prepared by immunoSEQ multiplex PCR; TCRdb keeps only in-frame clonotypes and omits some of them. The sample lists about 14,000 clones, 70% to 80% occurring once. Patients were adults with ileal or ileocolonic Crohn's disease needing resection. V shed 4 bases and J 5 bases; nucleotides not matched to a gene: 10. The germline V gene has CDR1 MNHEY and CDR2 SVGAGI. This CDR3 is 15 amino acids long. The V gene is TRBV6-5, the J gene TRBJ2-5, with 7 bases fitting TRBD1. This sequence was found in an adult with Crohn's disease. The sequenced sample was ileal tissue. The CDR3 DNA sequence: TGTGCCAGCAGTTCTAGACAGGGAATCAGGGAGACCCAGTACTTC. Protein product: CASSSRQGIRETQYF.